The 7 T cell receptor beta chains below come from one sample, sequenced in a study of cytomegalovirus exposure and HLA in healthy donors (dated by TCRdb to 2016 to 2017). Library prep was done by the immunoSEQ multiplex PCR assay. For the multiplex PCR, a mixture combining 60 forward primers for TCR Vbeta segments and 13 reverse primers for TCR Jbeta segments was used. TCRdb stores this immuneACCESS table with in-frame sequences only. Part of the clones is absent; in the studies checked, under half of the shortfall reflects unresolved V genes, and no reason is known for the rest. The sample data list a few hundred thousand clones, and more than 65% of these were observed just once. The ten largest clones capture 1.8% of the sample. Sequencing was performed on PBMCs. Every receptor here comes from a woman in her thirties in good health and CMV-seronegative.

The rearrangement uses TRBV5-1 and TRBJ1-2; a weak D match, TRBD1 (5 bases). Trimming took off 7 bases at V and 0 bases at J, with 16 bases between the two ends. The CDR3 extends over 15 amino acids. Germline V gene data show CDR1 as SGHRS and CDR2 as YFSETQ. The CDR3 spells CASGQDGPANYGYTF. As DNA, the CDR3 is TGCGCCAGCGGACAAGACGGACCAGCTAACTATGGCTACACCTTC.

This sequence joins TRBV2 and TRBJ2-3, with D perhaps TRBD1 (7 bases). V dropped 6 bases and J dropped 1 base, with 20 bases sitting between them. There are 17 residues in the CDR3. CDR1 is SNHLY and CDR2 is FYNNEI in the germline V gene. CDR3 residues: CASSPGGGVRGTDTQYF. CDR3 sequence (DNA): TGTGCCAGCAGCCCAGGGGGAGGAGTAAGGGGCACAGATACGCAGTATTTT.

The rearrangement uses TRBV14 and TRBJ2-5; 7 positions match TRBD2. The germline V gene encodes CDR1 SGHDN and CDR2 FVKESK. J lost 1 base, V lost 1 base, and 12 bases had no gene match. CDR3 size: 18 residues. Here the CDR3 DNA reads TGTGCCAGCAGCCAAGGGGGACTATACTTTCAATTCCAAGAGACCCAGTACTTC. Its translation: CASSQGGLYFQFQETQYF. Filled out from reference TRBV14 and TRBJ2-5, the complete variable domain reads EAGVTQFPSHSVIEKGQTVTLRCDPISGHDNLYWYRRVMGKEIKFLLHFVKESKQDESGMPNNRFLAERTGGTYSTLKVQPAELEDSGVYFCASSQGGLYFQFQETQYFGPGTRLLVL.

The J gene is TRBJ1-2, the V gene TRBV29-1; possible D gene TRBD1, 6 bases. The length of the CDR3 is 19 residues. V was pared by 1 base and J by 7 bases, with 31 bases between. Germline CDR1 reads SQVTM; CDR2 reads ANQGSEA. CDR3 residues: CSVEALSQDRSQPVGGYTF. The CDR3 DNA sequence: TGCAGCGTTGAAGCCCTATCGCAAGACAGGTCCCAACCGGTCGGTGGCTACACCTTC. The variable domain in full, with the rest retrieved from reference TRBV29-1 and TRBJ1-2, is SAVISQKPSRDICQRGTSLTIQCQVDSQVTMMFWYRQQPGQSLTLIATANQGSEATYESGFVIDKFPISRPNLTFSTLTVSNMSPEDSSIYLCSVEALSQDRSQPVGGYTFGSGTRLTVV.

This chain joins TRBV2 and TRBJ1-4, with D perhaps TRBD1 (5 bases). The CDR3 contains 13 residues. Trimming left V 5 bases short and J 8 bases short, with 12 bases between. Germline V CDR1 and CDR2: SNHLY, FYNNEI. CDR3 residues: CASSPPGWEKLFF. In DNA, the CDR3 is TGTGCCAGCAGTCCCCCAGGGTGGGAAAAACTGTTTTTT.

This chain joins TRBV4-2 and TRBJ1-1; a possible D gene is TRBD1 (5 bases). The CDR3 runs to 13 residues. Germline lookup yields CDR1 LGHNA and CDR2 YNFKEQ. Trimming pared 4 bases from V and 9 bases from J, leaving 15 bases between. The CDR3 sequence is CASSPTRGVQAFF. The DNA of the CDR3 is TGTGCCAGCAGCCCCACAAGGGGCGTACAAGCTTTCTTT.

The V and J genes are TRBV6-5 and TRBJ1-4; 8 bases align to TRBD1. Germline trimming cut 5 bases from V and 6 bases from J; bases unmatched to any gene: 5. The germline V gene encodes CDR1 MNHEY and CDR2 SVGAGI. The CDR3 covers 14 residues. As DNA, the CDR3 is TGTGCCAGCAGTGATTCAGGGGGCCATGAAAAACTGTTTTTT. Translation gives CASSDSGGHEKLFF.